The clone carrying this TCR beta chain has a count of ten or more. The V and J ends lost 5 bases and 3 bases, in that order; junction bases with no gene match: 6. Per germline, CDR1 SEHNR and CDR2 FQNEAQ (reference sequence). The CDR3 has 16 amino acids. These data belong to a study of blood T cells in healthy people across ages. Using a J-beta primer mix together with a sample-barcoded 5' primer, a second PCR was run for roughly 6 to 12 cycles. From the 5' RACE reads, TCRdb called clonotypes with MiXCR, one entry per CDR3 protein. This table has approximately 900,000 distinct CDR3 sequences, 29% appearing once. This sample was shared with a second study, whose subject was T cells of mothers and their children.

V gene TRBV7-9 combines with J gene TRBJ2-5, with TRBD2 matching over 13 bases. The TCR sequence derives from a woman in her thirties or forties in good health. The sample was blood. The CDR3 DNA sequence: TGTGCCAGCAGCCGCGAGACTAGCGGGGGGAAAGAGACCCAGTACTTC. Encoded protein: CASSRETSGGKETQYF. The whole variable domain, remainder taken from reference TRBV7-9 and TRBJ2-5, is DTGVSQNPRHKITKRGQNVTFRCDPISEHNRLYWYRQTLGQGPEFLTYFQNEAQLEKSRLLSDRFSAERPKGSFSTLEIQRTEQGDSAMYLCASSRETSGGKETQYFGPGTRLLVL.